These 30 T cell receptor beta chains were sequenced from one sample in a study of blood T cells in healthy people across ages (dated by TCRdb to the mid-2010s). The receptor library was made with 5' RACE. Sequenced using an Illumina HiSeq 2500. A second PCR of 7 to 11 cycles was performed with a sample-barcoded 5' primer and a J-beta primer mix. TCRdb passed the public sequencing reads through fastp at Q25 and MiXCR, retaining productive beta sequences. Merged by CDR3 protein, the rows form single entries marked with the most common genes and DNA. The sample data list just over 800,000 distinct CDR3 sequences, and less than 80% of these were observed just once. The ten largest account for around a quarter of the sample. Sequenced: blood. The receptor source for this set is a man younger than 40 in good health.

V gene TRBV2 combines with J gene TRBJ2-6, with TRBD1 matching 8 bases. The germline CDR1 and CDR2 sequences are SNHLY and FYNNEI. The CDR3 sequence is 20 residues long. Germline trimming cut 3 bases from V and 4 bases from J; bases unmatched to any gene: 17. The CDR3 here is CASSERWGGQGRLGANVLTF. CDR3 DNA: TGTGCCAGCAGTGAGCGCTGGGGAGGACAGGGCAGGTTGGGGGCCAACGTCCTGACTTTC.

V gene TRBV6-2 or TRBV6-3 combines with J gene TRBJ2-7; 12 bases match TRBD2. CDR3 length: 16 residues. Germline-derived CDR1 and CDR2 are MNHEY and SVGEGT. J gave up 6 bases and V 5 bases, and 11 bases lay outside the gene matches. Here the CDR3 reads CASSNGLAGPPGEQYF. As DNA, the CDR3 is TGTGCCAGCAGTAACGGACTAGCGGGGCCGCCTGGCGAGCAGTACTTC.

The chain employs TRBV9 and TRBJ1-6, with a tentative D call TRBD1 (5 bases). V was trimmed by 4 bases and J by 5 bases, leaving 13 bases between them. CDR1 SGDLS and CDR2 YYNGEE come from the germline V gene. The length of the CDR3 is 15 residues. The CDR3 sequence: CASSPRGSDNSPLHF. For the CDR3, the DNA is TGTGCCAGCAGCCCCCGGGGGAGCGATAATTCACCCCTCCACTTT. The full variable domain, rest sourced from reference TRBV9 and TRBJ1-6, is DSGVTQTPKHLITATGQRVTLRCSPRSGDLSVYWYQQSLDQGLQFLIQYYNGEERAKGNILERFSAQQFPDLHSELNLSSLELGDSALYFCASSPRGSDNSPLHFGNGTRLTVT.

This clonotype was detected a few times. The rearrangement links TRBV12-3 or TRBV12-4 to TRBJ2-1; 7 nucleotides line up with TRBD1. The CDR3 length is 14 residues. J gave up 2 bases and V 6 bases, and 4 bases lay outside the gene matches. The chain's CDR3 is CASRTQGAYNEQFF. The CDR3 bases are TGTGCCAGCAGAACTCAGGGGGCCTACAATGAGCAGTTCTTC.

The chain has TRBV13 and TRBJ1-6; possible D gene TRBD1, 5 bases. V dropped 5 bases and J dropped 0 bases, with 11 bases sitting between them. The germline gives CDR1 PRHDT, CDR2 FYEKMQ (reference sequence). The CDR3 extends over 16 amino acids. The DNA of the CDR3 is TGTGCCAGCAGCCCGAGGGGCAGCTCCTATAATTCACCCCTCCACTTT. It translates to CASSPRGSSYNSPLHF.

A few counts support this clonotype. V is TRBV12-3 or TRBV12-4 and J is TRBJ1-1; D not certain. The CDR3 loop spans 16 amino acids. The germline V and J ends were trimmed by 8 bases and 1 base, with 20 bases remaining between them. The CDR3 coding sequence is TGTGCCAGCTGCCGGGCGGCGTCTCGGGGGAACACTGAAGCTTTCTTT. As protein: CASCRAASRGNTEAFF.

The chain combines TRBV2 with TRBJ2-1, with TRBD2 matching 10 bases. The CDR3 totals 16 residues. V shed 1 base, J shed 2 bases, and the junction held 2 bases outside the gene matches. Germline V CDR1 and CDR2: SNHLY, FYNNEI. This CDR3 is CASSEEAGGAYNEQFF. The CDR3 DNA is TGTGCCAGCAGTGAAGAAGCGGGAGGGGCCTACAATGAGCAGTTCTTC.

The count of this clonotype is one. V is TRBV7-6 and J is TRBJ1-5; 8 bases fit TRBD1. Per germline, CDR1 SGHVS and CDR2 FNYEAQ. The CDR3 extends over 14 amino acids. V lost 3 bases, J lost 5 bases, and 3 bases stayed unmatched. The CDR3 DNA is TGTGCCAGCAGCTTCAGGGGACAGGATCAGCCCCAGCATTTT. Its translation is CASSFRGQDQPQHF.

The J gene is TRBJ2-1, the V gene TRBV15; D is unresolved. The CDR3 has 14 residues. Germline CDR1 is LNHNV and CDR2 is YYDKDF (reference sequence). V shed 0 bases and J shed 10 bases, with 13 bases lying between them. Here the CDR3 reads CATSRDKRVREQFF. In DNA, the CDR3 is TGTGCCACCAGCAGAGATAAAAGGGTCCGGGAGCAGTTCTTC.

Comment on this clonotype: Just one base apart from a much larger clone, this may be a read error. The CDR3 coding sequence is TGTGCCAGCAGCTTGGGGCTAGCAACTGAGGCAGATACGCAGTATTTT. It encodes CASSLGLATEADTQYF. The chain employs TRBV7-3 and TRBJ2-3; possibly TRBD1 or TRBD2 for D (5 bases each). Germline assignment: CDR1 SGHTA and CDR2 FQGTGA. This CDR3 contains 16 residues. The V and J ends lost 3 bases and 4 bases respectively, with 17 bases between them.

This chain links TRBV20-1 with TRBJ2-5; TRBD1 or TRBD2 may be the D gene (5 bases each). CDR3 length equals 14 residues. Germline V gives CDR1 DFQATT, CDR2 SNEGSKA (reference sequence). Trimming left V 1 base short and J 2 bases short, with 11 bases between. The chain's CDR3 is CSARGGGLQETQYF. Written as DNA, the CDR3 is TGCAGTGCTAGAGGGGGCGGACTGCAAGAGACCCAGTACTTC.

The count of this clonotype is one. The chain has TRBV29-1 and TRBJ2-7; TRBD2 matches at 7 bases. Germline V CDR1 and CDR2: SQVTM, ANQGSEA. V lost 0 bases and J lost 7; bases outside the gene matches: 18. The CDR3 loop spans 17 amino acids. CDR3 sequence reads: CSVEDPFGEGTYNEQYF. DNA for the CDR3: TGCAGCGTTGAAGATCCGTTTGGGGAGGGGACCTACAATGAGCAGTACTTC.

The gene calls are TRBV4-2 and TRBJ2-5; 8 nucleotides line up with TRBD2. Unmatched junction bases numbered 10, after V lost 4 bases and J lost 3 bases. From germline, CDR1 is LGHNA and CDR2 YNFKEQ. This CDR3 is built from 16 residues. In nucleotides, the CDR3 is TGTGCCAGCAGCCGTCAGGCGGGAGCGGGGGAAGAGACCCAGTACTTC. The encoded protein is CASSRQAGAGEETQYF.

The chain is built from TRBV28 and TRBJ2-1, with D hard to call. Germline V gene sequence: CDR1 MDHEN, CDR2 SYDVKM. The ends were cut back, 1 base at V and 1 base at J, with 11 bases in the middle. The CDR3 contains 16 residues. This chain's CDR3 is CASSLLATVSYNEQFF. CDR3 nucleotides: TGTGCCAGCAGTTTATTGGCTACAGTTTCCTACAATGAGCAGTTCTTC.

About this clonotype: A much larger clone lies a single base off, so this may be a read error. The chain uses TRBV4-2 and TRBJ2-1; D unresolved. Trimming left V 0 bases short and J 8 bases short, with 14 bases between. This CDR3 has 15 amino acids. Per the germline V gene, CDR1 is LGHNA and CDR2 is YNFKEQ. The CDR3 DNA is TGTGCCAGCAGCCAAGAGGGCAAATCAGACGATGAGCAGTTCTTC. Encoded protein: CASSQEGKSDDEQFF.

This chain connects TRBV5-6 to TRBJ2-7, with 9 bases identical to TRBD1. The end of the DNA is better explained by TRBJ2-5, so the J call may be wrong. Germline CDR1 and CDR2: SGHDT and YYEEEE. The CDR3 sequence is 16 residues long. CDR3: CASSPGVGQGIETQYF. Here the CDR3 DNA reads TGTGCCAGCAGCCCCGGAGTTGGACAGGGGATCGAGACCCAGTACTTC.

DNA of the CDR3: TGTGCCAGCAGCCACAGACAGGGCCGGGTGAGCAATCAGCCCCAGCATTTT. It codes for CASSHRQGRVSNQPQHF. V gene TRBV6-2 or TRBV6-3 combines with J gene TRBJ1-5; 7 bases map to TRBD1. V was clipped by 6 bases and J by 1 base; unmatched bases: 12. Germline CDR1 and CDR2: MNHEY and SVGEGT. The CDR3 runs 17 residues.

This clonotype was found a few times. The rearrangement links TRBV9 to TRBJ2-3; 12 positions match TRBD2. Germline loops: CDR1 SGDLS, CDR2 YYNGEE. With 3 bases clipped from V and 3 bases from J, the junction kept 8 bases outside the gene matches. This CDR3 has 17 amino acids. The CDR3 protein is CASSGPLAGGRTDTQYF. In DNA, the CDR3 is TGTGCCAGCAGCGGACCTCTAGCGGGGGGGCGGACAGATACGCAGTATTTT.

About this clonotype itself: At one boundary the junction diverges from the germline segment, which might be a read error. This chain connects TRBV29-1 to TRBJ2-2; a possible D gene is TRBD2 (6 bases). Germline V gene sequence: CDR1 SQVTM, CDR2 ANQGSEA. This CDR3 has 14 residues. The CDR3 protein is CSVGTGVNAGELFF. In nucleotides, the CDR3 is TGCAGCGTCGGGACTGGCGTGAACGCCGGGGAGCTGTTTTTT.

V and J are TRBV7-3 and TRBJ1-6, with D unresolved. Per germline, CDR1 SGHTA and CDR2 FQGTGA. Between the trimmed V and J ends, which lost 0 bases and 6 bases, there was a span of 6 bases. The CDR3 runs 14 residues. CDR3 coding DNA: TGTGCCAGCAGCTTAACGCCGTTTAATTCACCCCTCCACTTT. It codes for CASSLTPFNSPLHF.

The table lists this clonotype with a few counts. The chain carries TRBV29-1 and TRBJ1-5; TRBD1 might be the D (6 bases). This CDR3 region has 13 residues. Trimming cost V 4 bases and J 7 bases, with 14 bases left between them. Germline V gene sequence: CDR1 SQVTM, CDR2 ANQGSEA. CDR3 DNA sequence: TGCAGCGTTGTGGGGGGGGCGGGGCAGCCCCAGCATTTT. It specifies CSVVGGAGQPQHF.

V gene TRBV20-1 combines with J gene TRBJ2-7; tentatively, D is TRBD2 (6 bases). The CDR3 has 13 residues. Germline V gene sequence: CDR1 DFQATT, CDR2 SNEGSKA (reference sequence). CDR3 in amino acids: CSAGGGSYYEQYF. The CDR3 region has the DNA TGCAGCGCCGGTGGGGGGTCCTACTACGAGCAGTACTTC.

The chain couples TRBV20-1 to TRBJ2-5, with D perhaps TRBD1 or TRBD2 (6 bases each). With the DNA end fitting TRBJ2-7 better, the J assignment may be wrong. CDR1 DFQATT and CDR2 SNEGSKA come from the germline V gene (reference sequence). The CDR3 length is 16 residues. The CDR3 sequence: CSARARGGWPSYEQYF. In DNA, the CDR3 is TGCAGTGCTAGAGCCAGAGGGGGGTGGCCCTCCTACGAGCAGTACTTC.

The J gene is TRBJ2-5, the V gene TRBV3-1, with TRBD2 matching 9 bases. CDR3 length: 14 residues. Germline trimming cut 4 bases from V and 5 bases from J; bases unmatched to any gene: 5. CDR1 is LGHDT, CDR2 YNNKEL, per germline (reference sequence). CDR3 protein: CASSLRTSAETQYF. The CDR3 DNA sequence: TGTGCCAGCAGCCTCCGGACTAGCGCGGAGACCCAGTACTTC.

The chain is built from TRBV29-1 and TRBJ1-2, with a tentative D call TRBD1 (6 bases). The CDR3 contains 12 residues. Germline CDR1 is SQVTM and CDR2 is ANQGSEA. Between the trimmed V and J ends, which lost 4 bases and 5 bases, there was a span of 11 bases. This chain's CDR3 is CSVVPQGYGYTF. The DNA of the CDR3 is TGCAGCGTTGTTCCACAGGGATATGGCTACACCTTC.

The chain employs TRBV9 and TRBJ2-4; D not resolved. Gene TRBJ2-7 matches the end of the DNA better, so the J call may be wrong. Germline V gene data show CDR1 as SGDLS and CDR2 as YYNGEE. This CDR3 has 15 amino acids. The CDR3 nucleotides are TGTGCCAGCAGCGTTGACGTTTCTTACTCCTACGAGCAGTACTTC. Translated: CASSVDVSYSYEQYF.

The chain joins TRBV7-2 to TRBJ2-1; TRBD2 matches 11 bases. This CDR3 has 18 residues. Unmatched junction bases numbered 14, after V lost 10 bases and J lost 0 bases. CDR1 is SGHTA and CDR2 is FQGNSA in the germline V gene. The CDR3 here is CAIRIPGLAVLSYNEQFF. The CDR3 bases are TGTGCCATCAGGATACCGGGACTAGCGGTCCTCTCCTACAATGAGCAGTTCTTC.

The chain links TRBV6-6 to TRBJ2-7, with 9 bases matching TRBD1. V lost 3 bases and J lost 3; bases outside the gene matches: 9. The CDR3 is 16 residues long. The V gene's germline CDR1 is MNHNY and CDR2 SVGAGI (reference sequence). The CDR3 is CASSYPPGQGNYEQYF. CDR3 bases: TGTGCCAGCAGTTATCCCCCGGGACAGGGTAACTACGAGCAGTACTTC.

The chain has TRBV12-3 or TRBV12-4 and TRBJ2-3; possible D gene TRBD2, 5 bases. V shed 5 bases and J shed 6 bases, with 12 bases lying between them. This CDR3 region has 13 residues. The CDR3 sequence is CASSRARRDTQYF. Written as DNA, the CDR3 is TGTGCCAGCAGTAGAGCGCGGAGGGATACGCAGTATTTT.

For this clonotype: A junction end diverges from the germline sequence, so it may reflect a read error. V usage is TRBV25-1 and J usage is TRBJ2-7, with 8 bases identical to TRBD1. The CDR3 spans 16 residues. Germline V gene data show CDR1 as MGHDK and CDR2 as SYGVNS. In DNA, the CDR3 is TGTGCCTGCAGCCGTCAGGGGGCGCCGAATCCCTACGAGCAGTACTTC. Residues: CACSRQGAPNPYEQYF.